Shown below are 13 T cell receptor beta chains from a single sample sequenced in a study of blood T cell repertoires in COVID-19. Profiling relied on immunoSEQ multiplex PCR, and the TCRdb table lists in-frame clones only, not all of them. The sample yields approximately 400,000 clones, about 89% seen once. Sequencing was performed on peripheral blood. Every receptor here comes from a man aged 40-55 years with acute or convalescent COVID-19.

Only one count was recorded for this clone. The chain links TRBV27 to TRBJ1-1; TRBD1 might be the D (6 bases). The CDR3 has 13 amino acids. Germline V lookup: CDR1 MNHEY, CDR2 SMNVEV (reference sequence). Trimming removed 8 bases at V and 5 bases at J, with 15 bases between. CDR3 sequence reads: CASLAGGRTEAFF. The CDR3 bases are TGTGCCAGCCTGGCCGGGGGGCGGACTGAAGCTTTCTTT.

CDR3 sequence reads: CSVASIGGGYGYTF. The CDR3 DNA reads TGCAGCGTTGCATCTATTGGGGGAGGCTATGGCTACACCTTC. V is TRBV29-1 and J is TRBJ1-2; D might be TRBD1 (5 bases). The CDR3 totals 14 residues. Germline CDR1 SQVTM, CDR2 ANQGSEA. Trimming shortened V by 4 bases and J by 4 bases, and 16 bases separated the two germline ends.

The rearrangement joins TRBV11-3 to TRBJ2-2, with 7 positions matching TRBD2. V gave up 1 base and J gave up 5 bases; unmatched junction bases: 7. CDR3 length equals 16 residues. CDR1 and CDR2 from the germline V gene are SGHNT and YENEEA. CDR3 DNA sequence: TGTGCCAGCAGCTTAGTGGCGGGAGCTAATACCGGGGAGCTGTTTTTT. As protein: CASSLVAGANTGELFF. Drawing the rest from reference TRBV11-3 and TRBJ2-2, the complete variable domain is EAGVVQSPRYKIIEKKQPVAFWCNPISGHNTLYWYLQNLGQGPELLIRYENEEAVDDSQLPKDRFSAERLKGVDSTLKIQPAELGDSAVYLCASSLVAGANTGELFFGEGSRLTVL.

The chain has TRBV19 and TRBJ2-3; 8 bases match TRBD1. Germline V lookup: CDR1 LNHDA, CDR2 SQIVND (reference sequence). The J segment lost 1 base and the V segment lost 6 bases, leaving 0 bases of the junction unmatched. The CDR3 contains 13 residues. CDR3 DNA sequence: TGTGCCAGTAGGGGACAGGGCACAGATACGCAGTATTTT. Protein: CASRGQGTDTQYF.

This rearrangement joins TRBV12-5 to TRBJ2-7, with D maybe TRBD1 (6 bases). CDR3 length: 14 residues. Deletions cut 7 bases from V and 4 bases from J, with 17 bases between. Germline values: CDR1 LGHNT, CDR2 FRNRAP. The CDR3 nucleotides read TGTGCTAGTGCCAGATCGGGACAATTATACGAGCAGTACTTC. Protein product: CASARSGQLYEQYF. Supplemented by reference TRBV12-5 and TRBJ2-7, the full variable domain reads DARVTQTPRHKVTEMGQEVTMRCQPILGHNTVFWYRQTMMQGLELLAYFRNRAPLDDSGMPKDRFSAEMPDATLATLKIQPSEPRDSAVYFCASARSGQLYEQYFGPGTRLTVT.

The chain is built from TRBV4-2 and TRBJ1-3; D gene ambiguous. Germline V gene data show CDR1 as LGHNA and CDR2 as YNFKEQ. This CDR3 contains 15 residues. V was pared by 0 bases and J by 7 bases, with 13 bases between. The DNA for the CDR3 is TGTGCCAGCAGCCAAGATAGGCATCCGGGGAACACCATATATTTT. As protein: CASSQDRHPGNTIYF.

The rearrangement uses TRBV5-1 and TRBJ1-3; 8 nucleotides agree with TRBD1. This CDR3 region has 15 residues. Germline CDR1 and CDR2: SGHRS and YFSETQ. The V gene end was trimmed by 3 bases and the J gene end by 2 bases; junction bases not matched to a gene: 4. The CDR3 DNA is TGCGCCAGCAGCTCCGACAGGGGCACTGGAAACACCATATATTTT. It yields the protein CASSSDRGTGNTIYF.

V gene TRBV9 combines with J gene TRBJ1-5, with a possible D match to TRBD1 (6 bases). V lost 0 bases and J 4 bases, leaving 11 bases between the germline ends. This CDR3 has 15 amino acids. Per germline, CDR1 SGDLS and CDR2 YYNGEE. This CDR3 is CASSVGGTQNQPQHF. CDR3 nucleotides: TGTGCCAGCAGCGTAGGAGGGACACAGAATCAGCCCCAGCATTTT. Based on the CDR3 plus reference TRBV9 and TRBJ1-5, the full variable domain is DSGVTQTPKHLITATGQRVTLRCSPRSGDLSVYWYQQSLDQGLQFLIQYYNGEERAKGNILERFSAQQFPDLHSELNLSSLELGDSALYFCASSVGGTQNQPQHFGDGTRLSIL.

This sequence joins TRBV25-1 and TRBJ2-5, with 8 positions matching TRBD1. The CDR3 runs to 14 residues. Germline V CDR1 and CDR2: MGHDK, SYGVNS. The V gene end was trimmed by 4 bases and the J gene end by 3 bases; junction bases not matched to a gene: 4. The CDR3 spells CASSADRGKETQYF. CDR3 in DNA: TGTGCCAGCAGTGCCGACAGGGGAAAAGAGACCCAGTACTTC.

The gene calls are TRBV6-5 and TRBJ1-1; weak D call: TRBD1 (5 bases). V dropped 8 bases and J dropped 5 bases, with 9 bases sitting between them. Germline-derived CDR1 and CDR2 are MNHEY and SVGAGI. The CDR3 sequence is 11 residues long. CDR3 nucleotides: TGTGCCAGCTCTGGACAAACTGAAGCTTTCTTT. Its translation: CASSGQTEAFF.

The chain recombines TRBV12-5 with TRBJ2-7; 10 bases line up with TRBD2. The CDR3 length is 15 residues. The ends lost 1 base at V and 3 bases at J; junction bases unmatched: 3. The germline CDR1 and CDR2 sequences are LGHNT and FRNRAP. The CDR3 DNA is TGTGCTAGTGGTTTGGGTAGCGGGAGGATCTACGAGCAGTACTTC. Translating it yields CASGLGSGRIYEQYF.

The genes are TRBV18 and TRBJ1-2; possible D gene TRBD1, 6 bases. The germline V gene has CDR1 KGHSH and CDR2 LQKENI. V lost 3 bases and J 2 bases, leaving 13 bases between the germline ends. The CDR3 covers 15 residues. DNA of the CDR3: TGTGCCAGCTCACCTAGGACAGCCCTAAACTATGGCTACACCTTC. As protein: CASSPRTALNYGYTF.

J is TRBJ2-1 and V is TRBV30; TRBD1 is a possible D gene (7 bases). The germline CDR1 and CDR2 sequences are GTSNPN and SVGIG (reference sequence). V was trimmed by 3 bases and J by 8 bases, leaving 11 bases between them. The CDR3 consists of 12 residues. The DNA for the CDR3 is TGTGCCTGGAGCAGGGGGGTCGATGAGCAGTTCTTC. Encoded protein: CAWSRGVDEQFF.